These 21 T cell receptor beta chains were sequenced from one sample in a study of blood T cell repertoires in COVID-19. Clones were sequenced by immunoSEQ multiplex PCR, and TCRdb holds only the in-frame ones, with some missing. The sample carries roughly 400,000 clones, approximately 90% recorded once. Sequencing was carried out using PBMCs or T cells enriched from blood (not recorded which). The receptors derive from a woman aged 18-35 years who had been exposed to COVID-19.

This clone was found once. The chain joins TRBV30 to TRBJ2-4; D is possibly TRBD2 (5 bases). Between the trimmed V and J ends, which lost 1 base and 0 bases, there was a span of 7 bases. Germline V CDR1 and CDR2: GTSNPN, SVGIG (reference sequence). The length of the CDR3 is 14 residues. The CDR3: CAWSEGLAKNIQYF. DNA of the CDR3: TGTGCCTGGAGTGAAGGACTAGCCAAAAACATTCAGTACTTC.

This chain links TRBV12-3 or TRBV12-4 with TRBJ1-1, with a possible D match to TRBD1 (6 bases). Trimming stripped 6 bases from V and 4 bases from J, with 12 bases between. This CDR3 is built from 13 residues. DNA for the CDR3: TGTGCCAGCAGCCAACAGGGTAGCACTGAAGCTTTCTTT. This sequence encodes CASSQQGSTEAFF.

The V call is TRBV7-8, the J call TRBJ2-7; a weak D match, TRBD2 (6 bases). Trimming shortened V by 1 base and J by 4 bases, and 14 bases separated the two germline ends. This CDR3 region has 15 residues. The V gene's germline CDR1 is SGHVS and CDR2 FQNEAQ. The CDR3 region has the DNA TGTGCCAGCAGCTTAGGGGTCGGGGGTCCGTACGAGCAGTACTTC. This codes for CASSLGVGGPYEQYF.

The V gene is TRBV28, the J gene TRBJ2-6; TRBD1 aligns across 11 bases. Germline V lookup: CDR1 MDHEN, CDR2 SYDVKM. V lost 5 bases and J lost 3; bases outside the gene matches: 9. The CDR3 covers 18 residues. The CDR3 sequence: CASSPRTGGAYGANVLTF. The CDR3 DNA sequence: TGTGCCAGCAGTCCTAGGACAGGGGGCGCTTATGGGGCCAACGTCCTGACTTTC.

This rearrangement joins TRBV28 to TRBJ1-3, with D unresolved. Trimming pared 6 bases from V and 7 bases from J, leaving 13 bases between. The CDR3 spans 13 residues. The germline gives CDR1 MDHEN, CDR2 SYDVKM. The DNA of the CDR3 is TGTGCCAGCAGCTCCCCAGTACCCAACACCATATATTTT. As protein: CASSSPVPNTIYF. Full variable domain (rest looked up from reference TRBV28 and TRBJ1-3): DVKVTQSSRYLVKRTGEKVFLECVQDMDHENMFWYRQDPGLGLRLIYFSYDVKMKEKGDIPEGYSVSREKKERFSLILESASTNQTSMYLCASSSPVPNTIYFGEGSWLTVV.

The V call is TRBV5-1, the J call TRBJ1-2; 8 bases line up with TRBD1. The V gene's germline CDR1 is SGHRS and CDR2 YFSETQ. V gave up 4 bases and J gave up 3 bases; unmatched junction bases: 8. The CDR3 covers 15 residues. This chain's CDR3 is CASSGRGQGYYGYTF. The DNA for the CDR3 is TGCGCCAGCAGCGGCCGAGGACAGGGTTACTATGGCTACACCTTC.

The chain recombines TRBV28 with TRBJ2-7; 7 nucleotides align to TRBD2. Germline V CDR1 and CDR2: MDHEN, SYDVKM. The CDR3 extends over 13 amino acids. V was pared by 7 bases and J by 6 bases, with 9 bases of the junction left unmatched. The CDR3 loop is CASKFGRAGEQYF. CDR3 nucleotides: TGTGCCAGCAAGTTTGGGAGGGCCGGCGAGCAGTACTTC.

About this clone itself: Distinct nucleotide sequences in the sample also encode this CDR3. The chain joins TRBV11-2 to TRBJ2-7; unclear D gene. Germline V gene lookup returns CDR1 SGHAT and CDR2 FQNNGV. The CDR3 contains 13 residues. The V end lost 0 bases, the J end lost 3 bases, and 6 bases lay between the germline ends. The CDR3: CASSLDRGYEQYF. The CDR3 DNA is TGTGCCAGCAGCTTAGACAGAGGCTACGAGCAGTACTTC.

This chain uses TRBV7-2 with TRBJ2-5; D might be TRBD1 (6 bases). CDR1 is SGHTA and CDR2 is FQGNSA in the germline V gene. This CDR3 is 14 amino acids long. V shed 3 bases and J shed 5 bases, with 13 bases lying between them. The CDR3 loop reads CASSFTGFGETQYF. The CDR3 nucleotides read TGTGCCAGCAGCTTTACAGGGTTTGGGGAGACCCAGTACTTC.

In this sample, this clone turned up once. The chain recombines TRBV19 with TRBJ2-1; a possible D gene is TRBD2 (5 bases). The CDR3 runs to 15 residues. The germline CDR1 and CDR2 sequences are LNHDA and SQIVND (reference sequence). V was shortened by 5 bases and J by 8 bases, with 19 bases between the two germline ends. CDR3 DNA: TGTGCCAGTAGTTTATCCGGGAAAAGGGTGTATGAGCAGTTCTTC. Translating it yields CASSLSGKRVYEQFF.

The chain uses TRBV7-2 and TRBJ1-2; the D is unclear. This CDR3 has 14 amino acids. V lost 1 base, J lost 2 bases, and 8 bases lay in between. Looked up from germline, CDR1 is SGHTA and CDR2 is FQGNSA. DNA of the CDR3: TGTGCCAGCAGCTTAGAGCACAGCAACTATGGCTACACCTTC. Protein product: CASSLEHSNYGYTF.

The CDR3 coding sequence is TGTGCCACCTCAAGACAGGGAACCTATACGCAGTATTTT. As protein: CATSRQGTYTQYF. This chain uses TRBV24-1 with TRBJ2-3; 7 nucleotides align to TRBD1. CDR3 length equals 13 residues. J lost 7 bases, V lost 9 bases, and 9 bases had no gene match. Germline V lookup: CDR1 KGHDR, CDR2 SFDVKD.

This chain links TRBV13 with TRBJ2-4; tentative D call: TRBD1 (6 bases). Germline V CDR1 and CDR2: PRHDT, FYEKMQ (reference sequence). The length of the CDR3 is 15 residues. The V and J ends lost 7 bases and 1 base respectively, with 14 bases between them. The CDR3 sequence: CASTLSGQAKNIQYF. CDR3 coding DNA: TGTGCCAGCACCCTCTCAGGACAGGCCAAAAACATTCAGTACTTC.

This chain connects TRBV24-1 to TRBJ2-1; 12 nucleotides align to TRBD1. CDR1 and CDR2 (germline): KGHDR, SFDVKD. The CDR3 covers 18 residues. V shed 4 bases and J 7 bases; nucleotides not matched to a gene: 13. The CDR3 region is CATSDNSAGTGGGNEQFF. Written as DNA, the CDR3 is TGTGCCACCAGTGACAATTCCGCCGGGACAGGGGGCGGGAATGAGCAGTTCTTC.

The V gene is TRBV27, the J gene TRBJ1-5; D gene ambiguous. The CDR3 contains 22 residues. The V end lost 3 bases, the J end lost 0 bases, and 30 bases lay between the germline ends. From germline, CDR1 is MNHEY and CDR2 SMNVEV (reference sequence). The CDR3 loop is CASSFAPVLIGGQTNSNQPQHF. The DNA for the CDR3 is TGTGCCAGCAGTTTTGCCCCAGTTTTGATTGGCGGGCAGACAAATAGCAATCAGCCCCAGCATTTT.

The chain links TRBV27 to TRBJ1-2; D is uncertain. The CDR3 is made up of 15 amino acids. Looked up from germline, CDR1 is MNHEY and CDR2 is SMNVEV (reference sequence). Between the trimmed V and J ends, which lost 2 bases and 0 bases, there was a span of 10 bases. The CDR3 sequence: CASSLRREANYGYTF. The CDR3 DNA sequence: TGTGCCAGCAGTTTACGTAGGGAGGCTAACTATGGCTACACCTTC.

The chain recombines TRBV5-5 with TRBJ2-7; TRBD1 matches at 9 bases. The CDR3 consists of 14 residues. J gave up 2 bases and V 4 bases, and 4 bases lay outside the gene matches. CDR1 is SGHKS and CDR2 is YYEKEE in the germline V gene (reference sequence). The CDR3 loop reads CASSPGQGPYEQYF. In nucleotides, the CDR3 is TGTGCCAGCAGCCCGGGACAGGGTCCCTACGAGCAGTACTTC.

This chain uses TRBV27 with TRBJ2-7, with D possibly TRBD1 on 6 matching bases. The germline gives CDR1 MNHEY, CDR2 SMNVEV (reference sequence). The CDR3 is 17 residues long. With 4 bases removed from V and 3 bases from J, the gap between germline ends came to 22 bases. The CDR3: CASSSLPTGATVYEQYF. In DNA form, the CDR3 reads TGTGCCAGCAGTTCACTCCCGACAGGAGCAACTGTCTACGAGCAGTACTTC.

This rearrangement joins TRBV12-5 to TRBJ2-3, with TRBD2 identical over 11 bases. This CDR3 is 15 amino acids long. CDR1 and CDR2 (germline): LGHNT, FRNRAP. The V gene end was trimmed by 6 bases and the J gene end by 3 bases; junction bases not matched to a gene: 5. CDR3 nucleotides: TGTGCTAGTGGCCCGGGACTAGCGGATACAGATACGCAGTATTTT. Its protein is CASGPGLADTDTQYF.

V and J are TRBV4-2 and TRBJ2-3; TRBD1 is a possible D gene (6 bases). The length of the CDR3 is 17 residues. V lost 0 bases, J lost 2 bases, and 15 bases lay in between. Germline V lookup: CDR1 LGHNA, CDR2 YNFKEQ. The CDR3 nucleotides are TGTGCCAGCAGCCAAGATCCCTGGACAGCAGTCACAGATACGCAGTATTTT. Translation gives CASSQDPWTAVTDTQYF.

This clone was counted between two and nine times. The rearrangement links TRBV6-5 to TRBJ1-3, with 7 bases matching TRBD1. CDR3 length: 15 residues. The germline CDR1 and CDR2 sequences are MNHEY and SVGAGI. V shed 7 bases, J shed 0 bases, and the junction held 6 bases outside the gene matches. CDR3 sequence (DNA): TGTGCCAGCATCGGCGGGACAGTCTCTGGAAACACCATATATTTT. This encodes CASIGGTVSGNTIYF.